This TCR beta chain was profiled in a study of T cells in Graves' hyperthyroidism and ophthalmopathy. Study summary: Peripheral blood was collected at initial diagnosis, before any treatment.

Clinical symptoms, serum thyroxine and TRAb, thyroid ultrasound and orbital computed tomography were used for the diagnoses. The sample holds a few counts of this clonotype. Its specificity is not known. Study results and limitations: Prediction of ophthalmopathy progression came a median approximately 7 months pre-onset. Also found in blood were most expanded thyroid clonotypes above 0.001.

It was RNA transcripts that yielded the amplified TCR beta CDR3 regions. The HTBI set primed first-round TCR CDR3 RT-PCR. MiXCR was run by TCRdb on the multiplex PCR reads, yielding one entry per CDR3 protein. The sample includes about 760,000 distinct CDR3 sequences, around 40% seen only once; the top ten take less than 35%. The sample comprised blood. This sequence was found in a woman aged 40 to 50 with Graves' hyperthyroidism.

The CDR3, as DNA: TGCGCCAGCAGCCAAGTCCGCACGAACACTGAAGCTTTCTTT. Translating gives CASSQVRTNTEAFF. This rearrangement joins TRBV4-1 to TRBJ1-1; no clear D. The length of the CDR3 is 14 residues. CDR1 is MGHRA, CDR2 YSYEKL, per germline. The V end lost 1 base, the J end lost 1 base, and 7 bases lay between the germline ends.